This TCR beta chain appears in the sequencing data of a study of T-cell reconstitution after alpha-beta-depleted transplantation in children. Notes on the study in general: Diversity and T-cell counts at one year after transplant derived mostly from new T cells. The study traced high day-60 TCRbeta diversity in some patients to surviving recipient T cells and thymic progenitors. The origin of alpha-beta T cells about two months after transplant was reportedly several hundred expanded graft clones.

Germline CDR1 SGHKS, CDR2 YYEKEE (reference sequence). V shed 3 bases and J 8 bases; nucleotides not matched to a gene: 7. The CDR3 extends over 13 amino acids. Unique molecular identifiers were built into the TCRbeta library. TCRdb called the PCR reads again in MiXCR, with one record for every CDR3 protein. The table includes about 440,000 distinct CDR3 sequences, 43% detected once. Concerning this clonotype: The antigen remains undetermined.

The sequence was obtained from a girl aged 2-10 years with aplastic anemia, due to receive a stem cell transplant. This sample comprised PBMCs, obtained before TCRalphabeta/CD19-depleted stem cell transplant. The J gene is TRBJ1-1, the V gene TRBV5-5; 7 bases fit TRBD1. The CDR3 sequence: CASSSTHRGEAFF. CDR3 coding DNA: TGTGCCAGCAGCTCGACGCACAGGGGCGAAGCTTTCTTT.